Shown below are 19 T cell receptor beta chains from a single sample sequenced in a study of cytomegalovirus exposure and HLA in healthy donors. Primers: 60 Vbeta forward and 13 Jbeta reverse. The assay was immunoSEQ multiplex PCR, and TCRdb's table has in-frame clones only and misses some. The sample holds some 110,000 clones; more than 60% are singletons and the top ten take under 6.5%. Material: PBMCs. Every receptor here comes from a woman between 50 and 59 years old in good health and CMV-seropositive.

The V and J genes are TRBV30 and TRBJ2-2, with a weak D call TRBD1 (5 bases). This CDR3 region has 15 residues. Between the trimmed V and J ends, which lost 1 base and 4 bases, there was a span of 13 bases. The V gene's germline CDR1 is GTSNPN and CDR2 SVGIG (reference sequence). The CDR3 loop reads CAWSGGGASTGELFF. Here the CDR3 DNA reads TGTGCCTGGAGTGGAGGTGGGGCTAGCACCGGGGAGCTGTTTTTT.

The chain employs TRBV19 and TRBJ1-1, with D perhaps TRBD1 (6 bases). Germline lookup yields CDR1 LNHDA and CDR2 SQIVND (reference sequence). This CDR3 has 16 amino acids. V shed 7 bases and J shed 10 bases, with 28 bases lying between them. This chain's CDR3 is CASIPGAAGARTGAFF. In DNA form, the CDR3 reads TGTGCCAGTATCCCAGGGGCAGCAGGAGCACGGACGGGAGCTTTCTTT.

This chain joins TRBV28 and TRBJ1-5, with 9 bases aligning to TRBD1. Germline CDR1 and CDR2: MDHEN and SYDVKM. The trim removed 5 bases at V and 0 bases at J, leaving 14 bases unmatched. This CDR3 region has 19 residues. DNA for the CDR3: TGTGCCAGCAGTCCCCTTCATCTCCGGGACAGGGTTAGCAATCAGCCCCAGCATTTT. Translated, it gives CASSPLHLRDRVSNQPQHF.

The rearrangement links TRBV5-1 to TRBJ2-2; no definite D call. V was pared by 4 bases and J by 0 bases, with 13 bases between. The CDR3 length is 16 residues. Germline values: CDR1 SGHRS, CDR2 YFSETQ. Here the CDR3 DNA reads TGCGCCAGCAGCCCCATATTACTTGCGAACACCGGGGAGCTGTTTTTT. Its protein product is CASSPILLANTGELFF.

The chain joins TRBV5-8 to TRBJ1-5; 10 nucleotides align to TRBD1. The CDR3 consists of 15 residues. Germline CDR1 SGHTS, CDR2 YDEGEE. Trimming at V came to 4 bases and at J to 6 bases, leaving 7 bases not matched to a gene. The CDR3 DNA reads TGTGCCAGCAGCGGAGGGACAGGGGTTGGTCAGCCCCAGCATTTT. It codes for CASSGGTGVGQPQHF.

The chain has TRBV5-1 and TRBJ1-3; D is unclear. The CDR3 contains 16 residues. Germline-derived CDR1 and CDR2 are SGHRS and YFSETQ. The ends were cut back, 4 bases at V and 0 bases at J, with 14 bases in the middle. CDR3 loop: CASSGGAHGSGNTIYF. Here the CDR3 DNA reads TGCGCCAGCAGCGGAGGAGCCCATGGCTCTGGAAACACCATATATTTT. Based on the CDR3 plus reference TRBV5-1 and TRBJ1-3, the full variable domain is KAGVTQTPRYLIKTRGQQVTLSCSPISGHRSVSWYQQTPGQGLQFLFEYFSETQRNKGNFPGRFSGRQFSNSRSEMNVSTLELGDSALYLCASSGGAHGSGNTIYFGEGSWLTVV.

In its sample, this clone was seen a few times. The chain joins TRBV10-3 to TRBJ1-1; TRBD1 agrees at 7 bases. The CDR3 spans 13 residues. The germline gives CDR1 ENHRY, CDR2 SYGVKD. Unmatched junction bases numbered 3, after V lost 8 bases and J lost 0 bases. The CDR3 DNA sequence: TGTGCCATCCGGGACAGAATGAACACTGAAGCTTTCTTT. Translating it yields CAIRDRMNTEAFF.

This chain joins TRBV9 and TRBJ1-3, with a tentative D call TRBD1 (6 bases). The V gene's germline CDR1 is SGDLS and CDR2 YYNGEE. Deletions cut 0 bases from V and 0 bases from J, with 10 bases between. This CDR3 comprises 16 residues. The CDR3 loop is CASSVDGQYSGNTIYF. The CDR3 bases are TGTGCCAGCAGCGTAGATGGACAGTACTCTGGAAACACCATATATTTT.

The CDR3 protein is CASKNRIAKNIQYF. DNA of the CDR3: TGTGCCAGCAAAAACAGGATAGCCAAAAACATTCAGTACTTC. The rearrangement links TRBV21-1 to TRBJ2-4; the table's D call, TRBD1, has no DNA check behind it. TRBV21-1 is listed as a pseudogene. CDR3 size: 14 residues.

This sequence joins TRBV6-6 and TRBJ2-7; D unresolved. CDR1 is MNHNY and CDR2 is SVGAGI in the germline V gene (reference sequence). The CDR3 totals 11 residues. V was trimmed by 2 bases and J by 4 bases, leaving 3 bases between them. CDR3 coding DNA: TGTGCCAGCAGTTACCTATACGAGCAGTACTTC. It translates to CASSYLYEQYF.

This chain connects TRBV28 to TRBJ2-1; TRBD2 might be the D (7 bases). The CDR3 consists of 15 residues. Germline CDR1 is MDHEN and CDR2 is SYDVKM. Trimming removed 3 bases from V and 4 bases from J, with 13 bases in between. The CDR3 bases are TGTGCCAGCAGTTTTGGAGGGGGGGCGTACAATGAGCAGTTCTTC. It codes for CASSFGGGAYNEQFF.

A note on this clone: Distinct nucleotide sequences in the sample also encode this CDR3. This chain connects TRBV4-1 to TRBJ2-7, with D possibly matching TRBD1 (5 bases). There are 14 residues in the CDR3. Germline loops: CDR1 MGHRA, CDR2 YSYEKL. V lost 0 bases and J 2 bases, leaving 8 bases between the germline ends. The CDR3 sequence is CASSQDIGAYEQYF. In nucleotides, the CDR3 is TGCGCCAGCAGCCAAGATATAGGGGCCTACGAGCAGTACTTC.

V is TRBV6-4 and J is TRBJ2-3; the D is unclear. The V end lost 5 bases, the J end lost 1 base, and 4 bases lay between the germline ends. This CDR3 contains 12 residues. CDR1 is MRHNA and CDR2 is SNTAGT in the germline V gene. This CDR3 is CASSSGTDTQYF. The CDR3, as DNA: TGTGCCAGCAGTTCCGGCACAGATACGCAGTATTTT.

A few counts support this clone. J is TRBJ1-4 and V is TRBV4-3, with 9 bases identical to TRBD1. Trimming removed 0 bases from V and 7 bases from J; junction bases left unmatched: 9. The V gene's germline CDR1 is LGHNA and CDR2 YSLEER. The CDR3 has 17 amino acids. CDR3 nucleotide sequence: TGCGCCAGCAGCCAAGACGGTCCCACAGGGGGCACTGAAAAACTGTTTTTT. It translates to CASSQDGPTGGTEKLFF.

The rearrangement uses TRBV5-1 and TRBJ2-1, with TRBD2 matching 11 bases. Germline CDR1 SGHRS, CDR2 YFSETQ. With V trimmed by 4 bases and J by 9 bases, 12 bases remained unmatched. The CDR3 totals 16 residues. CDR3 sequence: CASSPQLAGVVSEQFF. The CDR3 DNA reads as TGCGCCAGCAGCCCTCAACTAGCGGGGGTGGTTTCTGAGCAGTTCTTC. The full variable domain, its missing parts supplied by reference TRBV5-1 and TRBJ2-1, is KAGVTQTPRYLIKTRGQQVTLSCSPISGHRSVSWYQQTPGQGLQFLFEYFSETQRNKGNFPGRFSGRQFSNSRSEMNVSTLELGDSALYLCASSPQLAGVVSEQFFGPGTRLTVL.

The rearrangement joins TRBV19 to TRBJ2-7; maybe TRBD1 (6 bases). Trimming removed 3 bases from V and 3 bases from J, with 9 bases in between. The CDR3 spans 13 residues. Germline assignment: CDR1 LNHDA and CDR2 SQIVND (reference sequence). This CDR3 is CASSIGQHYEQYF. CDR3 in DNA: TGTGCCAGTAGTATCGGACAGCACTACGAGCAGTACTTC.

This clone was observed once. V is TRBV21-1 and J is TRBJ2-1; the table's TRBD1 call for D was not verified on the DNA. TRBV21-1 has pseudogene status. CDR3 length equals 14 residues. CDR3 DNA: TGTGCCAGCAGCAAGGGCCCAAGCACAGGCGGTGAGTTCTTC. Amino acid sequence: CASSKGPSTGGEFF.

Written as DNA, the CDR3 is TGTGCCAGCAGCTTAGGGGGCAGGGGGCTGTATGGCTACACCTTC. Amino acid sequence: CASSLGGRGLYGYTF. The chain is built from TRBV7-8 and TRBJ1-2; the match to TRBD1 covers 8 bases. Germline V lookup: CDR1 SGHVS, CDR2 FQNEAQ. The CDR3 spans 15 residues. The ends lost 1 base at V and 5 bases at J; junction bases unmatched: 6.

The chain joins TRBV7-2 to TRBJ2-7, with 15 bases aligning to TRBD2. Germline CDR1 is SGHTA and CDR2 is FQGNSA. V lost 4 bases, J lost 2 bases, and 12 bases stayed unmatched. CDR3 length equals 19 residues. In nucleotides, the CDR3 is TGTGCCAGCAGCTCTCCCCCGGGACTAGCGGGGGGCCCGACCTACGAGCAGTACTTC. The encoded protein is CASSSPPGLAGGPTYEQYF. Complete variable domain (other parts from reference TRBV7-2 and TRBJ2-7): GAGVSQSPSNKVTEKGKDVELRCDPISGHTALYWYRQSLGQGLEFLIYFQGNSAPDKSGLPSDRFSAERTGGSVSTLTIQRTQQEDSAVYLCASSSPPGLAGGPTYEQYFGPGTRLTVT.